This T cell receptor beta chain is drawn from a study of T cells in Graves' hyperthyroidism and ophthalmopathy. The hyperthyroidism was newly diagnosed and had lasted under 2 months; the patients were aged 18 to 65. TCR beta CDR3 region amplification was performed from RNA transcripts. The HTBI primer set drove a first-round RT-PCR of the TCR CDR3. TCRdb re-called the multiplex PCR reads through MiXCR, storing one row per CDR3 protein. Of hundreds of thousands of distinct CDR3 sequences listed, over 15% were seen once; the top ten hold 15% to 20%. V lost 2 bases to trimming and J lost 10 bases; unmatched junction nucleotides: 9. The CDR3 extends over 15 amino acids. Germline CDR1 DFQATT, CDR2 SNEGSKA (reference sequence).

The clonotype originates from a woman aged 18-29 years with Graves' hyperthyroidism. This rearrangement joins TRBV20-1 to TRBJ2-1; 12 nucleotides align to TRBD2. Sequenced: blood. CDR3 amino acids: CSARSSGRAAREQFF. In DNA, the CDR3 is TGCAGTGCTAGATCTAGCGGGAGGGCCGCAAGGGAGCAGTTCTTC.